This TCR beta chain is drawn from a study of blood T cell repertoires in COVID-19. About the study: COVID-19 samples collected from the United States, Italy and Spain covered acute and convalescent phases.

Only in-frame clones appear in the TCRdb table, and some are missing; sequencing was by immunoSEQ multiplex PCR. Among about 200,000 clones listed, approximately 80% were seen once. Enrolled during active infection, Seattle patients were then followed longitudinally. V was pared by 5 bases and J by 4 bases, with 6 bases between. The CDR3 length is 12 residues. The TCR sequence derives from a man in his 60s with COVID-19, enrolled during active disease. The sequencing sample was made of peripheral blood. The rearrangement joins TRBV12-3 or TRBV12-4 to TRBJ1-5, with unresolved D. CDR3 in DNA: TGTGCCAGCAGTGAGGGTAATCAGCCCCAGCATTTT. Translated, it gives CASSEGNQPQHF.